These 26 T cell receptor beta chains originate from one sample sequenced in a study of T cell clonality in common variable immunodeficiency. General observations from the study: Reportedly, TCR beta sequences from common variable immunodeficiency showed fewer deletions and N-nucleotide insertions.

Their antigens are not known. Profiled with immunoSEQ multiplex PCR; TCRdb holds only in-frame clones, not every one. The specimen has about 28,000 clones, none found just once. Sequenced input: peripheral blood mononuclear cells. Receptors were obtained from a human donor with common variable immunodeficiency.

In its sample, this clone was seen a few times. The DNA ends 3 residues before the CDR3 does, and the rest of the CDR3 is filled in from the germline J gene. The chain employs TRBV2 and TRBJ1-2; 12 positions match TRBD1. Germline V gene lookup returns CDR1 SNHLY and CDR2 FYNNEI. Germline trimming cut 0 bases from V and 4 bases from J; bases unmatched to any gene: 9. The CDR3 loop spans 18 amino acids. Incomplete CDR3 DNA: TGTGCCAGCAGTGAAGCAGGGACAGGGGGCCCTAGAAGCTATGGC. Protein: CASSEAGTGGPRSYG. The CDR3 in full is CASSEAGTGGPRSYGYTF. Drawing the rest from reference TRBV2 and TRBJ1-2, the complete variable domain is EPEVTQTPSHQVTQMGQEVILRCVPISNHLYFYWYRQILGQKVEFLVSFYNNEISEKSEIFDDQFSVERPDGSNFTLKIRSTKLEDSAMYFCASSEAGTGGPRSYGYTFGSGTRLTVV.

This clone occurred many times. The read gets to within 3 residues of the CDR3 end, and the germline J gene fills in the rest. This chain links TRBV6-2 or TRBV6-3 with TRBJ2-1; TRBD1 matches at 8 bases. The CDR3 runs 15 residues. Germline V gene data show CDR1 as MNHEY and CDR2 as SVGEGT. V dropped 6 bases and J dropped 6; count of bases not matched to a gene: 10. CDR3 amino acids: CASRPTGDLFNEQFF. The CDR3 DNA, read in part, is TGTGCCAGCAGACCGACAGGGGACCTTTTCAATGAG.

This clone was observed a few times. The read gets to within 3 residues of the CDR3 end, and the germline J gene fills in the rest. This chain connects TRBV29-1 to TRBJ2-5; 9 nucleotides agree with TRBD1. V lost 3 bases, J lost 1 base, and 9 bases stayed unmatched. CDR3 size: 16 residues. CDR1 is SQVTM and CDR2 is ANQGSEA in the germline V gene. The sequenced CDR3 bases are TGCAGCGTTGAGACGACAGGGGGAAGGGCCCAAGAGACC. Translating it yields CSVETTGGRAQET. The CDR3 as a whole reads CSVETTGGRAQETQYF.

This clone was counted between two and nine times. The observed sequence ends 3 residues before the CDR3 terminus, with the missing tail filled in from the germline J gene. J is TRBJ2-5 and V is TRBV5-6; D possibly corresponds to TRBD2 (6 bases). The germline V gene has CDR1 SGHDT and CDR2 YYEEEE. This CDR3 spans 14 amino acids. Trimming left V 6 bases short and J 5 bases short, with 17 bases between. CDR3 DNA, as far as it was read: TGTGCCAGCACCCTACAGGTTCGGGGGGAGACC. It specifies CASTLQVRGET. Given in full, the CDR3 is CASTLQVRGETQYF.

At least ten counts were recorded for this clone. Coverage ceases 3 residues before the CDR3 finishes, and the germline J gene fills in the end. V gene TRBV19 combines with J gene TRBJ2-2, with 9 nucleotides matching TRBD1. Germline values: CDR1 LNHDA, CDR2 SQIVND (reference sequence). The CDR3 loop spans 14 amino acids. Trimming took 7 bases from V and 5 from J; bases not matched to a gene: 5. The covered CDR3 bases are TGTGCCAGTACCATGGGACAGGGAACCGGGGAG. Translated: CASTMGQGTGE. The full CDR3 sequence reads CASTMGQGTGELFF.

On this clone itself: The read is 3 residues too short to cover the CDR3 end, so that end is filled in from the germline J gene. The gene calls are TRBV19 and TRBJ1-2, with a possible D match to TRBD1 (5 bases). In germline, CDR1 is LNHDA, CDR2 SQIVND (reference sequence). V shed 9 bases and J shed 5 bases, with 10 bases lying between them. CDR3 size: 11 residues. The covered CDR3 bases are TGTGCCAGCCTCGAGGGGTATGGC. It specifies CASLEGYG. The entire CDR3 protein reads CASLEGYGYTF.

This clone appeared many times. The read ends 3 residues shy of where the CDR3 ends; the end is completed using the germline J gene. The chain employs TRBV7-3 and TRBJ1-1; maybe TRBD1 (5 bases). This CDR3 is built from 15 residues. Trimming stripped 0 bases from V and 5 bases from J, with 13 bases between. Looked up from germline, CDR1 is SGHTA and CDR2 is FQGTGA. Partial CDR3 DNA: TGTGCCAGCAGCTTAACGGGGGGAGGGAGGACTGAA. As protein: CASSLTGGGRTE. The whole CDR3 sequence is CASSLTGGGRTEAFF.

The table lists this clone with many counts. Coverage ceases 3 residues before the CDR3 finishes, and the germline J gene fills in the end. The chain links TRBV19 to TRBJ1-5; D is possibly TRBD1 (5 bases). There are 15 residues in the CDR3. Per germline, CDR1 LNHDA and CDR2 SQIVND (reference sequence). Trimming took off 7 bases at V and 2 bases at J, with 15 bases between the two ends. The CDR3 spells CASTPTGGGNQPQHF. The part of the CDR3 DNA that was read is TGTGCCAGTACCCCTACGGGGGGTGGCAATCAGCCC.

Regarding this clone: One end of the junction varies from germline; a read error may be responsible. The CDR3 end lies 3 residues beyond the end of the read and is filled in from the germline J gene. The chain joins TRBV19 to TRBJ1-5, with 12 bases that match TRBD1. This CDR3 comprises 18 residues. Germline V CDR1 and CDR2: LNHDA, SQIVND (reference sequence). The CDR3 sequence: CASSISNPGTGGKQPQHF. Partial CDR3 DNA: TGTGCCAGTAGTATAAGTAACCCCGGGACAGGGGGCAAGCAGCCC.

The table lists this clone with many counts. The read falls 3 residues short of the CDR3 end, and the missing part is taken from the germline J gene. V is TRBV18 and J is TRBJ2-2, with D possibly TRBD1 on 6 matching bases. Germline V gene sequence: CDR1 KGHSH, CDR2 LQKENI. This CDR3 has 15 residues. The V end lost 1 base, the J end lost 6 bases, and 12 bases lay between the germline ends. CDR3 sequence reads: CASSPRTDRAGELFF. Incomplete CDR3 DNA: TGTGCCAGCTCACCACGGACAGATAGGGCCGGGGAG.

The DNA read from the CDR3 is TGTGCCAGCAGCGGCAGTGGTTACGAG. Protein: CASSGSGYE. The entire CDR3 protein is CASSGSGYEQYF. The rearrangement joins TRBV5-4 to TRBJ2-7; D ambiguous. The missing CDR3 end, 3 residues past where the read stops, is filled in from the germline J gene. The length of the CDR3 is 12 residues. Germline-derived CDR1 and CDR2 are SGHNT and YYREEE (reference sequence). V was trimmed by 4 bases and J by 4 bases, leaving 9 bases between them.

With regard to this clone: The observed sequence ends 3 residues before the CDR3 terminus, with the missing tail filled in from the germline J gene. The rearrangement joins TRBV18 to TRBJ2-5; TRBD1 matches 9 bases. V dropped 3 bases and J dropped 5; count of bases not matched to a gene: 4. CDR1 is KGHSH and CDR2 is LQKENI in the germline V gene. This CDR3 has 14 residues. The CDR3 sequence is CASSPGTGSETQYF. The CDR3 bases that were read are TGTGCCAGCTCACCCGGGACAGGGAGTGAGACC. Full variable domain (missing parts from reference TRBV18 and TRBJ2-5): NAGVMQNPRHLVRRRGQEARLRCSPMKGHSHVYWYRQLPEEGLKFMVYLQKENIIDESGMPKERFSAEFPKEGPSILRIQQVVRGDSAAYFCASSPGTGSETQYFGPGTRLLVL.

The part of the CDR3 DNA that was read is TGTGCCAGCAGCCCGTTACGACAGTACAATGAG. It encodes CASSPLRQYNE. The full CDR3 sequence reads CASSPLRQYNEQFF. V and J are TRBV7-2 and TRBJ2-1; possibly TRBD1 for D (5 bases). The read finishes 3 residues shy of the CDR3 end, and the germline J gene is used to complete it. The CDR3 sequence is 14 residues long. Looked up from germline, CDR1 is SGHTA and CDR2 is FQGNSA. Trimming shortened V by 5 bases and J by 4 bases, and 12 bases separated the two germline ends.

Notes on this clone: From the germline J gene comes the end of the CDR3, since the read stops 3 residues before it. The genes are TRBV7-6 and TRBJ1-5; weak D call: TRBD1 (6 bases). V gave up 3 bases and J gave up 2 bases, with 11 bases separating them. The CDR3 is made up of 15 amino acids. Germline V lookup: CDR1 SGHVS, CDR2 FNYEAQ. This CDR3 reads CASSLDSNGNQPQHF. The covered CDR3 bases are TGTGCCAGCAGCTTGGACAGTAATGGCAATCAGCCC.

The CDR3 bases that were read are TGTGCCAGCTCACTGATTTCCGGGACTAAGGGATCCGAG. It specifies CASSLISGTKGSE. The entire CDR3 protein reads CASSLISGTKGSEQYF. This chain uses TRBV18 with TRBJ2-7, with 7 bases matching TRBD2. Read coverage stops 3 residues before the CDR3 terminus; the germline J gene supplies the remainder. Germline lookup yields CDR1 KGHSH and CDR2 LQKENI. The CDR3 is 16 residues long. J was trimmed by 6 bases and V by 4 bases; bases with no gene match: 15.

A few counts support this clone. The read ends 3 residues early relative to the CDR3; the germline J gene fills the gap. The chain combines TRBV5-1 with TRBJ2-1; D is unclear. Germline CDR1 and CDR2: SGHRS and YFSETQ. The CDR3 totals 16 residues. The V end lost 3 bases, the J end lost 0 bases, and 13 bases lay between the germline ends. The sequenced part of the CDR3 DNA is TGCGCCAGCAGCTCCTCGTTGACAACCTCCTACAATGAG. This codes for CASSSSLTTSYNE. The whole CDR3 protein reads CASSSSLTTSYNEQFF.

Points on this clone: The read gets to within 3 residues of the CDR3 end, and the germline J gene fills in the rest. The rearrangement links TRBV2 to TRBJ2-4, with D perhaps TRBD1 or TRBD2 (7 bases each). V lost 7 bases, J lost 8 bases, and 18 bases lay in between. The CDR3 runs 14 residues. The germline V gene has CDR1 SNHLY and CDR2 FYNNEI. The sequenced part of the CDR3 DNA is TGTGCCAGCAAGGGGAGGGCAGGGGGTGACATT. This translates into CASKGRAGGDI. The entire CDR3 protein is CASKGRAGGDIQYF.

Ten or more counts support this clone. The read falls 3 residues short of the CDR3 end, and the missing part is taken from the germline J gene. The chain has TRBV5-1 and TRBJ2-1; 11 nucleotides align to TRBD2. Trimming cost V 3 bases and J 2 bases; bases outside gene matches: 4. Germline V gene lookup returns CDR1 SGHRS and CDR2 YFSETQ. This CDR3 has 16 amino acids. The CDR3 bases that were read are TGCGCCAGCAGCTGGGATAGCGGGGGGGCCTACAATGAG. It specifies CASSWDSGGAYNE. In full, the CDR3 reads CASSWDSGGAYNEQFF.

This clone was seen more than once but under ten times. The CDR3 bases that were read are TGTGCCAGCAGCCCCTTTCAGGGTCCCAACACCGGGGAG. Its protein product is CASSPFQGPNTGE. The entire CDR3 sequence reads CASSPFQGPNTGELFF. The V and J genes are TRBV7-6 and TRBJ2-2; D is possibly TRBD1 (5 bases). The CDR3 end lies 3 residues beyond the end of the read and is filled in from the germline J gene. Germline V lookup: CDR1 SGHVS, CDR2 FNYEAQ. This CDR3 is 16 amino acids long. V lost 5 bases, J lost 2 bases, and 15 bases lay in between. The complete variable domain, with remaining parts taken from reference TRBV7-6 and TRBJ2-2, reads GAGVSQSPRYKVTKRGQDVALRCDPISGHVSLYWYRQALGQGPEFLTYFNYEAQQDKSGLPNDRFSAERPEGSISTLTIQRTEQRDSAMYRCASSPFQGPNTGELFFGEGSRLTVL.

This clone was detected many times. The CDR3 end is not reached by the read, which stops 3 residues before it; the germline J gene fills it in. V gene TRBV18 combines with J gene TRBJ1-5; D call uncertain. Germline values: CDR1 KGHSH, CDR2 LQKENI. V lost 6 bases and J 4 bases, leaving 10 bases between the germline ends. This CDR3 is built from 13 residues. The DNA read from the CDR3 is TGTGCCAGCTCGGTAAGCGGGAATCAGCCC. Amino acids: CASSVSGNQP. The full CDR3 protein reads CASSVSGNQPQHF.

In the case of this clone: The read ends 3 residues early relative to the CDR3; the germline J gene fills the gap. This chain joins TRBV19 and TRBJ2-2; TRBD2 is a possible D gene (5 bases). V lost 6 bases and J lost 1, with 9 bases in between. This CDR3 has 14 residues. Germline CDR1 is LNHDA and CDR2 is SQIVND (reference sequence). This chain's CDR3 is CASRRTENTGELFF. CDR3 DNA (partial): TGTGCCAGTAGGAGGACTGAGAACACCGGGGAG.

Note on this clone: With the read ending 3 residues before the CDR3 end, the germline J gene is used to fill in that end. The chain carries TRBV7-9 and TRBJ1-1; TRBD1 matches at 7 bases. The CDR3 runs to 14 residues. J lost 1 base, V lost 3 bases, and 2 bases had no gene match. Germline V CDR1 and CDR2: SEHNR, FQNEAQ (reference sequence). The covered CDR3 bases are TGTGCCAGCAGCTTCGGGGACAGGAACACTGAA. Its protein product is CASSFGDRNTE. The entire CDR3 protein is CASSFGDRNTEAFF.

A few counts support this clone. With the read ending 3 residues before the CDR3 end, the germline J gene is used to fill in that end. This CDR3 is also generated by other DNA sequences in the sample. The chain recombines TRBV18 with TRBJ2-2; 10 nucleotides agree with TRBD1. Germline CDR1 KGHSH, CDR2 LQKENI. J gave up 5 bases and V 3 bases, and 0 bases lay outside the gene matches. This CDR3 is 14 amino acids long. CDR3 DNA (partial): TGTGCCAGCTCACCGGGACAGGGGACCGGGGAG. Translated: CASSPGQGTGE. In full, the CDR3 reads CASSPGQGTGELFF.

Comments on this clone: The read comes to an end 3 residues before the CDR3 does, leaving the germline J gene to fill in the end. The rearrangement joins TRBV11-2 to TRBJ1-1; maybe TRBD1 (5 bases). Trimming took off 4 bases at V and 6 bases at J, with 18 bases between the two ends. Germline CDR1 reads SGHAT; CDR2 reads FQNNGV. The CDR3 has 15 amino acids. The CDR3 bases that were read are TGTGCCAGCAGCTCTGACATATGGGGGGAGGCTGAA. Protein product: CASSSDIWGEAE. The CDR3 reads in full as CASSSDIWGEAEAFF.

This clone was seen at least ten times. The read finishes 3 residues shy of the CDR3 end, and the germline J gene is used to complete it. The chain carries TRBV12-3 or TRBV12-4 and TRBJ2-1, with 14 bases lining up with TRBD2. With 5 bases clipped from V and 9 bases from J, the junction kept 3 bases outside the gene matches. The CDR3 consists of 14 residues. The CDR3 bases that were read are TGTGCCAGCAGTCCGGGACTAGCGGGGGTTGAG. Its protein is CASSPGLAGVE. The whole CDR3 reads CASSPGLAGVEQFF.

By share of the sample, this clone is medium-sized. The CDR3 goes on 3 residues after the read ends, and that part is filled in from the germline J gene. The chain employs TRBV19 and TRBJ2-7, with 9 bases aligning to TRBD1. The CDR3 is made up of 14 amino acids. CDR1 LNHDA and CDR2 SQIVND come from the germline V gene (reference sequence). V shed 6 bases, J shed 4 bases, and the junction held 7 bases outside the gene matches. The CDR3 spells CASSRDRVLYEQYF. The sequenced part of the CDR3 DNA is TGTGCCAGTAGCCGGGACAGGGTTCTATACGAG.